This TCR beta chain came from a study of blood T cell repertoires in COVID-19 (dated by TCRdb to between 2020 and 2021). Some background on the complete study: The collaborator samples originated in the United States, Italy and Spain and spanned the acute and convalescent phases of COVID-19. The material from the prospective study consisted of cDNA or gDNA derived from T cells, B-cell-depleted T cells, or PBMCs. Subjects who had been exposed to COVID-19, were actively infected with it, or had recovered from it provided the deeply sampled blood TCRbeta repertoires that made up the dataset. The samples were drawn from the first 160 participants of the ongoing ImmuneRACE study and from 1,254 subjects provided by 6 global collaborators. A freely available public database, intended as a resource for researchers studying the immune response to SARS-CoV-2, is where the repertoires were released. Where available, HLA class I and class II types were obtained from metadata supplied by the sample provider rather than from assay-based typing. Nearly every sample came with metadata listing a de-identified subject ID, COVID-19 status, age in years and sex. Points the paper makes about the study in general: Clinical and demographic metadata were provided uncurated, with the amount varying by source and participant.

In Seattle, one collaborating source enrolled patients while the infection was active and tracked those patients longitudinally over the course of disease. The collaborating institutions used their own protocols to collect whole blood in K2EDTA tubes. Collaborator samples were shipped for TCRbeta analysis as frozen whole blood, isolated PBMCs, or DNA extracted from either sample type. The table lists this clone with a count of one. Its recognized antigen is unknown. No base quality values were provided; no much bigger clone lies one nucleotide off. The CDR1 and CDR2 encoded by the germline V gene (reference sequence) are GTSNPN and SVGIG. At the junction V is shortened by 6 bases and J by 3 bases; bases outside the gene matches: 5. The CDR3 numbers 14 residues from cysteine through phenylalanine. The CDR3 DNA has 42 bases and is translated from base 1. TCRbeta CDR3 regions were amplified from genomic DNA using the immunoSEQ Assay, a bias-controlled multiplex PCR. The original pipeline was this. Within the assay, amplification of reference gene primers was used to estimate how many nucleated cells each sample contained. To quantify the absolute abundance of each unique TCRbeta CDR3 rearrangement, sequence reads were collapsed and filtered. For each sample, productive Simpson clonality was calculated by taking the square root of Simpson's diversity index across productive rearrangements. Drawn from immuneACCESS, this table holds only the in-frame rearrangements with V and J called that TCRdb kept. Clones are partly lost; checked studies trace under half to an unresolved V gene and leave the rest unexplained. The V and J calls and clone size come from that table; D and trimming were worked out from the DNA. The sample has around 260,000 clones on record, approximately 85% of them singletons. The ten largest clones take up 0.7% to 1% of the sample.

Sequencing was carried out using peripheral blood. The rearranged segments are TRBV30 and TRBJ1-3; TRBD1 matches 10 bases in the middle. The clonotype was recovered from a human donor with COVID-19, enrolled during active disease. The donor label of this sample is uncertain. CDR3 loop: CACLTGGGGNTIYF. The sequenced DNA: TGTGCCTGCCTGACAGGGGGCGGTGGAAACACCATATATTTT.